This T cell receptor (beta chain) was retrieved from a study of T cells in Graves' hyperthyroidism and ophthalmopathy. Study details: The initial diagnosis was the point when peripheral blood was collected, ahead of any treatment. Study-wide points: The model's output predicted ophthalmopathy at a median of 6.5 months prior to onset.

Clinical symptoms, serum thyroxine and TRAb, thyroid ultrasound and orbital computed tomography together formed the diagnostic basis. Germline values: CDR1 SEHNR, CDR2 FQNEAQ (reference sequence). This CDR3 has 14 amino acids. As concerns this clonotype: Antigen unknown. Germline is not matched at one junction end, which may reflect a read error.

The source material, RNA transcripts, was used to amplify TCR beta CDR3 regions. Initially, a first-round RT-PCR of the TCR CDR3 employed the HTBI primer set. TCRdb reprocessed the multiplex PCR reads with MiXCR, giving one entry per CDR3 protein. This table has fewer than 850,000 distinct CDR3 sequences, 15% to 20% appearing once. The V gene is TRBV7-9, the J gene TRBJ1-1; tentatively, D is TRBD1 (6 bases). Source material: blood. This TCR was sampled from a man aged 45-65 years with Graves' hyperthyroidism. The CDR3, as DNA: TGTGCCAGCATCTTACAGGGAAGAGGAACTGAAGCTTTCTTT. Protein product: CASILQGRGTEAFF.